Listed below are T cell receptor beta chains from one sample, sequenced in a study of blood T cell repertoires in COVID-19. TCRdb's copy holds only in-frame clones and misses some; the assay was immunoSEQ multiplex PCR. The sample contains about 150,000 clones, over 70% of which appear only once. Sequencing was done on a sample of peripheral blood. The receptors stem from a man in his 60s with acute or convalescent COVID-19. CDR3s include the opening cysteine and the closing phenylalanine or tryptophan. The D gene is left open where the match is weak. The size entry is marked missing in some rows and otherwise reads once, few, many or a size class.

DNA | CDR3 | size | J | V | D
TGTGCCAGCAGTCCGATCCGCCCGGAGGGGTATGGCTACACCTTC | CASSPIRPEGYGYTF | . | TRBJ1-2 | TRBV2 | .
TGTGCCAGCAGTGATGCAGGATTCAACACCGGGGAGCTGTTTTTT | CASSDAGFNTGELFF | . | TRBJ2-2 | TRBV6-1 | .
TGTGCCACCAGCAGAGATCTTGGCCCCCAAGAGACCCAGTACTTC | CATSRDLGPQETQYF | . | TRBJ2-5 | TRBV15 | .
TGTGCCAGCAGCTTATGGACAGGGGACAATGAGCAGTTCTTC | CASSLWTGDNEQFF | . | TRBJ2-1 | TRBV7-2 | TRBD1
TGTGCCAGCTCACCCGTCCGGGGGAACACTGAAGCTTTCTTT | CASSPVRGNTEAFF | . | TRBJ1-1 | TRBV18 | .
TGTGCCAGCAGTTCCTCCGGGACAGGGGGCAGGGAAGCTTTCTTT | CASSSSGTGGREAFF | . | TRBJ1-1 | TRBV28 | TRBD1
TGTGCCAGCCATACAGGGAGCGGGATGGAGACCCAGTACTTC | CASHTGSGMETQYF | . | TRBJ2-5 | TRBV18 | .
TGTGCCAGCAGTTCTTATCAACCGGGACAGGGTTTAGATACGCAGTATTTT | CASSSYQPGQGLDTQYF | . | TRBJ2-3 | TRBV28 | TRBD1
TGTGCCAGCAGCCCCAGGACAGCTTTTGGGGAGCAGTACTTC | CASSPRTAFGEQYF | . | TRBJ2-7 | TRBV7-8 | .
TGCGCCAGCAGCTTACGTTCACTAGCGGGAGTGAGGAATGAGCAGTTCTTC | CASSLRSLAGVRNEQFF | . | TRBJ2-1 | TRBV5-1 | TRBD2
TGCGCCAGCAGCCATGGGGTAGCGGGGGGATACAATGAGCAGTTCTTC | CASSHGVAGGYNEQFF | once | TRBJ2-1 | TRBV4-3 | TRBD2
TGCGCCAGCAGCCAAGATATAAGCAGGGAGCAGTACTTC | CASSQDISREQYF | . | TRBJ2-7 | TRBV4-3 | .
TGTGCCAGCAGTTACGGGGGCATTGGAGGAGAGACCCAGTACTTC | CASSYGGIGGETQYF | . | TRBJ2-5 | TRBV6-2/TRBV6-3 | .
TGTGCCAGCAGCAAAGCCTGCGTACAGGGGTCCCCTGAAGGCGAGCAGTACTTC | CASSKACVQGSPEGEQYF | . | TRBJ2-7 | TRBV21-1 | .
TGTGCCAGCAGCCAATCGGCCACTGGAAACACCATATATTTT | CASSQSATGNTIYF | . | TRBJ1-3 | TRBV16 | .
TGTGCCAGTAGTATAGTTCGGACAGGGGCCGGCTACACCTTC | CASSIVRTGAGYTF | . | TRBJ1-2 | TRBV19 | TRBD1
TGTGCCAGCAGCTTAGGGTCCCCTCGGGGCACCGGGGAGCTGTTTTTT | CASSLGSPRGTGELFF | . | TRBJ2-2 | TRBV7-2 | .
TGTGCCAGCAGTTACGGCGGGGCCAACGTCCTGACTTTC | CASSYGGANVLTF | . | TRBJ2-6 | TRBV6-2/TRBV6-3 | .
TGTGCCAGTAGTGGGACTTGGGGGGGCGGAGAGACCCAGTACTTC | CASSGTWGGGETQYF | . | TRBJ2-5 | TRBV19 | .
TGTGCCAGCAGCTTAATCAGGCATAACTATGGCTACACCTTC | CASSLIRHNYGYTF | . | TRBJ1-2 | TRBV7-9 | .
TGTGCCAGCAATTGGGACTCAGGGTATCAGTTCTTC | CASNWDSGYQFF | . | TRBJ2-1 | TRBV2 | .
TGTGCCATCAGTGAGTCGACGACAGGCATTCAGCCCCAGCATTTT | CAISESTTGIQPQHF | . | TRBJ1-5 | TRBV10-3 | .
TGTGCCAGCAGACGGGAGCCTCCCGGGGAGCTGTTTTTT | CASRREPPGELFF | . | TRBJ2-2 | TRBV28 | .
TGTGCCAGCAGTTACGGGACAGGGAGCTACGAGCAGTACTTC | CASSYGTGSYEQYF | once | TRBJ2-7 | TRBV28 | TRBD1
TGTGCCAGCAGCTTCGTTCAGTCCTATGGCTACACCTTC | CASSFVQSYGYTF | . | TRBJ1-2 | TRBV7-2 | .
TGTGCCAGCAGCGTTGAAAGCATGAACACTGAAGCTTTCTTT | CASSVESMNTEAFF | . | TRBJ1-1 | TRBV9 | .
TGTGCCAGCAGCCCCCTAGCGGGAGGGAATGAGCAGTTCTTC | CASSPLAGGNEQFF | . | TRBJ2-1 | TRBV3-1/TRBV3-2 | TRBD2
TGCGCCAGCGTCACACCCCGGGACAGAAACAATGAGCAGTTCTTC | CASVTPRDRNNEQFF | . | TRBJ2-1 | TRBV23-1 | TRBD1
TGCGCCAGCAGCTTCGGAGGGGGCCGACGTGAGCAGTACTTC | CASSFGGGRREQYF | . | TRBJ2-7 | TRBV5-1 | .
TGTGCCAGCAGTTACGGGACTAGCGGGGGGGTCCCCTCCTACGAGCAGTACTTC | CASSYGTSGGVPSYEQYF | few | TRBJ2-7 | TRBV6-2/TRBV6-3 | TRBD2
TGTGCCAGCAGCCAAGATCGTGGGACAGGGGGCAGGGAGACCCAGTACTTC | CASSQDRGTGGRETQYF | once | TRBJ2-5 | TRBV4-2 | TRBD1